This T cell receptor beta chain was found in a study of T cells expressing NK-cell markers. For the study at large: HCMV seropositivity marked most of the eight sequenced donors; one was seronegative. Study findings and constraints: Several donors likewise had their CD3+CD56-NKG2C+ fraction led by these clonotypes. In a handful of donors, dominant CD3+CD56+NKG2C+ clones formed roughly 1.0-7.0% of CD8+ cells.

The V gene's germline CDR1 is LNHDA and CDR2 SQIVND (reference sequence). The CDR3 is 15 residues long. Regarding this clonotype: Its antigen remains unidentified.

No DNA is given; TCRdb re-called the 5' RACE reads and lists each CDR3 protein once. Listed are about 430,000 distinct CDR3 sequences; under 1.5% falls within the top ten. This sequence originates from a woman between 45 and 65 years old in good health. The sequencing sample was made of blood T cells: a sorted CD56 or NKG2C T cell subset, CD4+ or CD8+ T cells, or bulk PBMC T cells (not recorded which). V gene TRBV19 combines with J gene TRBJ1-2; the D call of TRBD1 rests on TCRdb alone, since no DNA is present to check it. The CDR3 here is CASRLDRGVNYGYTF.